This T cell receptor (beta chain) comes out of a study of blood T cell repertoires in COVID-19. Using immunoSEQ multiplex PCR, the repertoire was profiled, and TCRdb retains in-frame clones only, with some absent. The sample has about 120,000 clones; 82% are singletons. The clonotype comes from a human donor in a cohort sampled during active COVID-19. Sequencing was carried out using peripheral blood.

The CDR3 is CASSWGTGPTGELFF. The DNA of the CDR3 is TGTGCCAGCAGTTGGGGGACAGGGCCCACCGGGGAGCTGTTTTTT. This chain uses TRBV6-2 or TRBV6-3 with TRBJ2-2; 9 bases line up with TRBD1. V shed 4 bases, J shed 4 bases, and the junction held 4 bases outside the gene matches. The V gene's germline CDR1 is MNHEY and CDR2 SVGEGT. The length of the CDR3 is 15 residues.